What follows describes a single T cell receptor beta chain. The antigen remains unidentified. Per the germline V gene, CDR1 is SNHLY and CDR2 is FYNNEI. V was cut by 4 bases and J by 1 base, with 10 bases left in between. This CDR3 has 14 amino acids. The source of the sample is a study of blood T cells in healthy people across ages. Study-level findings and limits: TCR beta diversity correlated strongly with naive T cell percentage.

Primers used in a second PCR of about 6 to 11 cycles were a sample-barcoded 5' primer and a J-beta primer mix. TCRdb re-called the 5' RACE reads through MiXCR, storing one row per CDR3 protein. The table shows roughly 800,000 distinct CDR3 sequences, with 53% occurring only once. Sequencing was carried out using blood. The receptor was isolated from a man older than 75 in good health. V is TRBV2 and J is TRBJ1-1, with D uncertain. The CDR3 DNA reads as TGTGCCAGCAGTGCTAACCTTGGGAACACTGAAGCTTTCTTT. It translates to CASSANLGNTEAFF.